One sample yielded the 22 T cell receptor beta chains listed below, sequenced in a study of blood T cell repertoires in COVID-19. The protocol was immunoSEQ multiplex PCR, while the TCRdb copy is restricted to in-frame clones and leaves out a portion. The sample holds a few hundred thousand clones, approximately 85% seen once. Sequencing was carried out using peripheral blood. These receptors came from a man in his forties with acute or convalescent COVID-19.

This chain uses TRBV10-3 with TRBJ2-1; TRBD2 aligns across 13 bases. V shed 7 bases and J 5 bases; nucleotides not matched to a gene: 8. The germline V gene encodes CDR1 ENHRY and CDR2 SYGVKD. The CDR3 spans 16 residues. Here the CDR3 DNA reads TGTGCCATCAATCGGGGACTAGCGGGGACCGACAATGAGCAGTTCTTC. Protein: CAINRGLAGTDNEQFF.

The J gene is TRBJ2-1, the V gene TRBV6-4, with TRBD2 matching over 11 bases. CDR1 and CDR2 (germline): MRHNA, SNTAGT. V shed 3 bases and J 3 bases; nucleotides not matched to a gene: 1. The CDR3 spans 15 residues. The CDR3 loop is CASSELAGDYNEQFF. The CDR3 nucleotides are TGTGCCAGCAGTGAACTAGCGGGGGACTACAATGAGCAGTTCTTC.

The genes are TRBV9 and TRBJ1-2; weak D call: TRBD1 (5 bases). Trimming removed 0 bases at V and 3 bases at J, with 9 bases between. The CDR3 totals 14 residues. Per the germline V gene, CDR1 is SGDLS and CDR2 is YYNGEE. CDR3: CASSVEGVDYGYTF. The CDR3 DNA sequence: TGTGCCAGCAGCGTAGAAGGGGTAGACTATGGCTACACCTTC.

The chain combines TRBV6-1 with TRBJ2-2, with a weak D call TRBD2 (5 bases). Deletions cut 2 bases from V and 3 bases from J, with 7 bases between. The CDR3 extends over 14 amino acids. Germline loops: CDR1 MNHNS, CDR2 SASEGT. This CDR3 is CASSEFGDTGELFF. The DNA of the CDR3 is TGTGCCAGCAGTGAATTCGGGGACACCGGGGAGCTGTTTTTT.

The chain couples TRBV12-3 or TRBV12-4 to TRBJ1-2; unclear D gene. The CDR3 length is 13 residues. V lost 3 bases, J lost 2 bases, and 7 bases lay in between. CDR3 coding DNA: TGTGCCAGCAGTTTTTCGAGAAACTATGGCTACACCTTC. Translated: CASSFSRNYGYTF.

The J gene is TRBJ2-7, the V gene TRBV7-6, with 9 bases aligning to TRBD2. J lost 2 bases, V lost 5 bases, and 7 bases had no gene match. This CDR3 has 15 amino acids. Per the germline V gene, CDR1 is SGHVS and CDR2 is FNYEAQ. The DNA of the CDR3 is TGTGCCAGCAGCCAAATTAGCGGGGGAACCTACGAGCAGTACTTC. Protein sequence: CASSQISGGTYEQYF.

This clone was found a few times. This chain uses TRBV5-5 with TRBJ1-3; 7 bases are shared with TRBD1. V was clipped by 2 bases and J by 4 bases; unmatched bases: 3. Germline V gives CDR1 SGHKS, CDR2 YYEKEE (reference sequence). The CDR3 spans 14 residues. The DNA for the CDR3 is TGTGCCAGCAGCTTTTCGACAGGGGGAAACACCATATATTTT. Amino acids: CASSFSTGGNTIYF. Full variable domain (rest looked up from reference TRBV5-5 and TRBJ1-3): DAGVTQSPTHLIKTRGQQVTLRCSPISGHKSVSWYQQVLGQGPQFIFQYYEKEERGRGNFPDRFSARQFPNYSSELNVNALLLGDSALYLCASSFSTGGNTIYFGEGSWLTVV.

The CDR3 DNA is TGTGCCAGCAGCTTAGGGGGACAGGCCAATCAGCCCCAGCATTTT. It specifies CASSLGGQANQPQHF. The genes are TRBV7-9 and TRBJ1-5; 8 nucleotides agree with TRBD1. The CDR3 runs 15 residues. Germline CDR1 SEHNR, CDR2 FQNEAQ (reference sequence). V lost 1 base, J lost 3 bases, and 2 bases stayed unmatched.

The rearrangement uses TRBV4-2 and TRBJ1-1, with a possible D match to TRBD1 (5 bases). With 5 bases removed from V and 2 bases from J, the gap between germline ends came to 18 bases. The CDR3 has 16 amino acids. Germline values: CDR1 LGHNA, CDR2 YNFKEQ. The CDR3 nucleotides read TGTGCCAGCAGCTTCTACGGGGGGAGTCCCAACACTGAAGCTTTCTTT. As protein: CASSFYGGSPNTEAFF.

The chain employs TRBV19 and TRBJ1-5, with a possible D match to TRBD1 (6 bases). The CDR3 length is 14 residues. Germline CDR1 and CDR2: LNHDA and SQIVND (reference sequence). The V gene lost 5 bases and the J gene lost 6 bases, with 14 bases spanning the gap. The CDR3 here is CASSSQGQGQPQHF. CDR3 DNA: TGTGCCAGTAGTTCGCAGGGGCAGGGTCAGCCCCAGCATTTT.

The V call is TRBV19, the J call TRBJ2-2, with 12 bases that match TRBD2. The CDR3 is 17 residues long. With 5 bases clipped from V and 3 bases from J, the junction kept 7 bases outside the gene matches. Germline V gene data show CDR1 as LNHDA and CDR2 as SQIVND (reference sequence). The DNA for the CDR3 is TGTGCCAGTAGTCCTAGCGGGGGGGCCGGGTACACCGGGGAGCTGTTTTTT. It codes for CASSPSGGAGYTGELFF.

This chain joins TRBV7-2 and TRBJ1-1; unclear D gene. CDR1 is SGHTA, CDR2 FQGNSA, per germline. Trimming removed 2 bases from V and 7 bases from J, with 11 bases in between. The CDR3 length is 13 residues. In nucleotides, the CDR3 is TGTGCCAGCAGCTTATTAGAGGGCGATGAAGCTTTCTTT. Translated, it gives CASSLLEGDEAFF. The full variable domain, its missing parts supplied by reference TRBV7-2 and TRBJ1-1, is GAGVSQSPSNKVTEKGKDVELRCDPISGHTALYWYRQSLGQGLEFLIYFQGNSAPDKSGLPSDRFSAERTGGSVSTLTIQRTQQEDSAVYLCASSLLEGDEAFFGQGTRLTVV.

V is TRBV4-1 and J is TRBJ1-1; D gene unclear. CDR1 is MGHRA and CDR2 is YSYEKL in the germline V gene. With 2 bases removed from V and 0 bases from J, the gap between germline ends came to 4 bases. There are 13 residues in the CDR3. DNA for the CDR3: TGCGCCAGCAGCCAATCATTGAACACTGAAGCTTTCTTT. Translating it yields CASSQSLNTEAFF.

The J gene is TRBJ1-5, the V gene TRBV6-2 or TRBV6-3; D gene uncertain. The CDR3 spans 16 residues. V dropped 2 bases and J dropped 0 bases, with 11 bases sitting between them. The V gene's germline CDR1 is MNHEY and CDR2 SVGEGT. CDR3 in DNA: TGTGCCAGCAGTTACCCCCCTCAGTATAGCAATCAGCCCCAGCATTTT. It codes for CASSYPPQYSNQPQHF.

The chain carries TRBV6-5 and TRBJ1-4; D is unresolved. Looked up from germline, CDR1 is MNHEY and CDR2 is SVGAGI. The CDR3 covers 14 residues. V lost 5 bases, J lost 10 bases, and 17 bases lay in between. The CDR3 DNA sequence: TGTGCCAGCAGTACGCAAGAACGGGGTCCAAAACTGTTTTTT. It codes for CASSTQERGPKLFF.

V and J are TRBV28 and TRBJ2-7; 9 bases match TRBD2. Per the germline V gene, CDR1 is MDHEN and CDR2 is SYDVKM. This CDR3 is 13 amino acids long. Germline trimming cut 8 bases from V and 7 bases from J; bases unmatched to any gene: 9. The CDR3 DNA is TGTGCCAGCTTTGCGGGGGGGCCACGTGAGCAGTACTTC. It translates to CASFAGGPREQYF.

The chain has TRBV5-1 and TRBJ2-7, with TRBD2 matching over 8 bases. The J segment lost 0 bases and the V segment lost 0 bases, leaving 5 bases of the junction unmatched. This CDR3 comprises 16 residues. CDR1 is SGHRS, CDR2 YFSETQ, per germline. In nucleotides, the CDR3 is TGCGCCAGCAGCTTGGACGGGGGGGGTTCCTCCTACGAGCAGTACTTC. It codes for CASSLDGGGSSYEQYF.

The CDR3 nucleotides are TGTGCCAGCAGTCCAAAATACAATGAGCAGTTCTTC. Amino acid sequence: CASSPKYNEQFF. The rearrangement links TRBV12-3 or TRBV12-4 to TRBJ2-1; D unclear. CDR3 length: 12 amino acids. The V gene lost 5 bases and the J gene lost 4 bases, with 6 bases spanning the gap.

The chain uses TRBV4-1 and TRBJ1-2; no clear D gene. This CDR3 is built from 14 residues. V was trimmed by 4 bases and J by 4 bases, leaving 13 bases between them. Per germline, CDR1 MGHRA and CDR2 YSYEKL. CDR3 bases: TGCGCCAGCAGCCCGGAGGAGGGAGTCTATGGCTACACCTTC. Its translation is CASSPEEGVYGYTF.

This sequence joins TRBV5-6 and TRBJ1-4; the D is unclear. The CDR3 consists of 12 residues. Germline CDR1 is SGHDT and CDR2 is YYEEEE. Trimming shortened V by 1 base and J by 12 bases, and 10 bases separated the two germline ends. The CDR3 protein is CASSLNFVELFF. The DNA for the CDR3 is TGTGCCAGCAGCTTGAATTTTGTCGAACTGTTTTTT.

The V gene is TRBV4-1, the J gene TRBJ2-7; D not certain. This CDR3 has 18 residues. From germline, CDR1 is MGHRA and CDR2 YSYEKL. V was shortened by 8 bases and J by 2 bases, with 28 bases between the two germline ends. The CDR3 here is CASCRSQTLPLIPYEQYF. For the CDR3, the DNA is TGCGCCAGCTGCCGGAGCCAGACGCTTCCCCTAATTCCCTACGAGCAGTACTTC.

The chain's CDR3 is CASSSSGLAVYNEQFF. The CDR3 DNA is TGTGCCAGCAGCTCGTCGGGACTAGCGGTTTACAATGAGCAGTTCTTC. The gene calls are TRBV5-8 and TRBJ2-1; 11 bases align to TRBD2. There are 16 residues in the CDR3. The ends lost 3 bases at V and 4 bases at J; junction bases unmatched: 6. Germline CDR1 SGHTS, CDR2 YDEGEE.